The 8 T cell receptor beta chains presented below share a single source sample, sequenced in a study of cytomegalovirus exposure and HLA in healthy donors. PCR involved 60 Vbeta and 13 Jbeta primers. Sequencing used immunoSEQ multiplex PCR; TCRdb keeps in-frame clones, though not all of them. This table has about 130,000 clones, more than 70% appearing once. The specimen was PBMCs. The receptors were sampled from a human donor in good health.

This clone was seen once. The chain has TRBV13 and TRBJ2-3; 10 nucleotides match TRBD2. CDR1 and CDR2 (germline): PRHDT, FYEKMQ (reference sequence). V dropped 5 bases and J dropped 2; count of bases not matched to a gene: 10. This CDR3 comprises 17 residues. This CDR3 is CASSLSSGGLDTDTQYF. The DNA for the CDR3 is TGTGCCAGCAGCCTATCTAGCGGGGGCCTAGACACAGATACGCAGTATTTT.

V gene TRBV6-1 combines with J gene TRBJ1-5; the D gene is possibly TRBD1 (6 bases). Trimming removed 0 bases at V and 4 bases at J, with 13 bases between. CDR1 and CDR2 from the germline V gene are MNHNS and SASEGT. The CDR3 extends over 16 amino acids. CDR3 loop: CASSEAVQGLNQPQHF. The CDR3 DNA sequence: TGTGCCAGCAGTGAAGCGGTCCAGGGGCTGAATCAGCCCCAGCATTTT.

The rearrangement links TRBV19 to TRBJ1-1; perhaps TRBD1 as D (5 bases). The CDR3 contains 15 residues. The ends were cut back, 5 bases at V and 4 bases at J, with 17 bases in the middle. The germline V gene encodes CDR1 LNHDA and CDR2 SQIVND (reference sequence). CDR3 sequence reads: CASSLSRGGGTEAFF. CDR3 nucleotides: TGTGCCAGTAGTCTATCTCGGGGCGGGGGCACTGAAGCTTTCTTT.

This chain connects TRBV7-9 to TRBJ2-1, with 11 bases fitting TRBD2. Trimming took 6 bases from V and 9 from J; bases not matched to a gene: 10. The germline V gene encodes CDR1 SEHNR and CDR2 FQNEAQ (reference sequence). The length of the CDR3 is 15 residues. The chain's CDR3 is CASSLTSGVWGEQFF. CDR3 sequence (DNA): TGTGCCAGCAGTTTGACTAGCGGGGTTTGGGGTGAGCAGTTCTTC.

The chain combines TRBV5-6 with TRBJ2-5, with 9 bases that match TRBD1. The V gene end was trimmed by 5 bases and the J gene end by 1 base; junction bases not matched to a gene: 0. CDR3 length: 13 residues. From germline, CDR1 is SGHDT and CDR2 YYEEEE. The CDR3 DNA is TGTGCCAGCAGACAGGGGGCCCAAGAGACCCAGTACTTC. Its translation is CASRQGAQETQYF.

This clone was seen a few times. The chain has TRBV27 and TRBJ1-2; D gene uncertain. V lost 6 bases and J 7 bases, leaving 12 bases between the germline ends. CDR1 and CDR2 from the germline V gene are MNHEY and SMNVEV (reference sequence). CDR3 length equals 12 residues. CDR3 sequence reads: CASSQVGSGYTF. DNA of the CDR3: TGTGCCAGCAGCCAAGTGGGGAGTGGCTACACCTTC.

The chain recombines TRBV10-1 with TRBJ1-1; D is unresolved. The CDR3 length is 12 residues. Trimming pared 3 bases from V and 3 bases from J, leaving 5 bases between. CDR1 is WNHNN and CDR2 is SYGVQD in the germline V gene (reference sequence). CDR3: CASSDGDTEAFF. The CDR3 DNA follows: TGCGCCAGCAGTGACGGAGACACTGAAGCTTTCTTT.

V gene TRBV10-3 combines with J gene TRBJ2-1, with TRBD1 as a possible D gene (6 bases). The CDR3 totals 13 residues. The V end lost 11 bases, the J end lost 4 bases, and 15 bases lay between the germline ends. Looked up from germline, CDR1 is ENHRY and CDR2 is SYGVKD. In nucleotides, the CDR3 is TGTGCCGTCGGGACATCGGATTACAATGAGCAGTTCTTC. It is translated as CAVGTSDYNEQFF.